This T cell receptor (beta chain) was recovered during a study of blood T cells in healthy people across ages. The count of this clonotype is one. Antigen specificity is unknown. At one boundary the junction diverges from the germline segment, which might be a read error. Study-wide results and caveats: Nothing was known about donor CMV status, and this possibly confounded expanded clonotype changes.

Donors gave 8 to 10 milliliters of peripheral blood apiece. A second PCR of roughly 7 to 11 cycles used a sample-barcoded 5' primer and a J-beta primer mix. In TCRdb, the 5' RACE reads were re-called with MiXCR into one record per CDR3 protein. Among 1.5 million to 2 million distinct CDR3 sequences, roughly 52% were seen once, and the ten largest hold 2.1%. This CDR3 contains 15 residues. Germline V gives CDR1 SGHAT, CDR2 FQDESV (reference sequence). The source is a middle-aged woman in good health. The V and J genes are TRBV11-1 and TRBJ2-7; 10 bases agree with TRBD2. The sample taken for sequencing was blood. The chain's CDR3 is CVSSLRTSGPYEQYF. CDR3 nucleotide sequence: TGTGTCAGCAGCCTAAGGACTAGCGGACCCTACGAGCAGTACTTC.